This entry describes one T cell receptor beta chain. This clonotype has just a few counts. Its antigen is currently not known. No much larger clone exists at a distance of one base, and base qualities are not known. This entry belongs to a study of T cell repertoires in cytomegalovirus infection (dated by TCRdb to between 2018 and 2021). Regarding the research as a whole: Donor HLA type was relevant to the analysis, because carriage of CMV infection together with the matching HLA type was indicated by public TCR beta signatures.

What the study reported, not specific to this receptor: Cumulative frequency of public TCR beta family members discriminated carriers of CMV infection plus the relevant HLA type in this cohort and an independent approximately 400-donor cohort. The ex vivo response was dominated by HLA-C-restricted CMV-specific TCR beta clonotypes, which also provided the single most frequent clonotype in two of eight donors.

Instrument used: Illumina HiSeq 1500. TCRdb cleaned the public reads at Q25 with fastp, built clones with MiXCR and kept in-frame beta chains. One record per CDR3 amino acid sequence lists the most common genes and DNA. The sample yields roughly 720,000 distinct CDR3 sequences; 35% were counted once. The ten most abundant clones make up 2.8% of the sample. From a lookup of the germline V gene, CDR1 and CDR2 are MNHNS and SASEGT. The CDR3 runs 13 amino acids, cysteine and phenylalanine included. The entry retains the CDR3 DNA only, 39 bases that are in frame from base 1. A distance of 8 bases separates the germline ends of V and J, which lose 5 bases and 3 bases respectively.

Recombination linked TRBV6-1 to TRBJ2-1, with TRBD2 perhaps the D gene, on 6 matching bases. Material for sequencing was PBMCs. This TCR derives from a human donor in good health (CMV status not recorded). Some clones in this sample may be carry-over from other donors' samples. The CDR3 reads as follows: CASSWDFYNEQFF. The nucleotide sequence is given as TGTGCCAGCAGTTGGGACTTCTACAATGAGCAGTTCTTC.